This TCR beta chain originates from a study of OX40 agonist ivuxolimab in advanced cancers. Study overall: Hepatocellular carcinoma, melanoma, renal cell or head and neck cancer affected the dose-escalation patients. Partial responses were recorded for three patients, including one with hepatocellular carcinoma and two with cutaneous melanoma.

Study-wide results and caveats: More expanded clones were found, on average, in CD8+ than in CD4+ T cells.

TCRdb's copy holds only in-frame clones and misses some; the assay was immunoSEQ multiplex PCR. The sample includes 100,000 to 130,000 clones, 75% to 95% of them seen just once. Samples were taken at baseline and on day 1 of cycles 4 and 7. Turning to this clone: Its antigen is currently unknown.

V trimming: 3 bases; J trimming: 8 bases; junction bases outside the gene matches: 12. Germline V gene data show CDR1 as SGDLS and CDR2 as YYNGEE. CDR3 length: 16 amino acids. The source material was CD4+ or CD8+ T cells sorted from blood, sampled in a trial of the OX40 agonist ivuxolimab. The rearrangement joins TRBV9 to TRBJ1-2; 11 bases are a match to TRBD1. The receptor comes from an adult with an advanced solid tumor such as melanoma, head and neck, liver or kidney cancer. CDR3 nucleotides: TGTGCCAGCAGCGCTCTCAGAGGGGGACAGGGGGAAGGCTACACCTTC. It translates to CASSALRGGQGEGYTF. Full variable domain (remainder filled in from reference TRBV9 and TRBJ1-2): DSGVTQTPKHLITATGQRVTLRCSPRSGDLSVYWYQQSLDQGLQFLIQYYNGEERAKGNILERFSAQQFPDLHSELNLSSLELGDSALYFCASSALRGGQGEGYTFGSGTRLTVV.